This T cell receptor beta chain was identified in a study of OX40 agonist ivuxolimab in advanced cancers. Across the study: Those enrolled were 80% to 85% male, with a mean age of approximately 60 years and ages from about 20 to 85. People who had prior anti-PD-1, anti-PD-L1 or anti-CTLA-4 therapy could take part, and less than 50% had some. Study-level points and caveats: In a subset of nonresponders, normalized T-cell clonal expansion was also low. The antigen specificity of the peripheral T cells (those that were expanded) was not determined.

V gave up 8 bases and J gave up 6 bases; unmatched junction bases: 13. Germline-derived CDR1 and CDR2 are GTSNPN and SVGIG (reference sequence). This CDR3 region has 14 residues. Profiled with immunoSEQ multiplex PCR; TCRdb holds only in-frame clones, not every one. The sample consists of approximately 68,000 clones, around nine tenths of them appearing once. Points on this clone: Its antigen is undetermined.

The material was CD4+ or CD8+ T cells sorted from blood, obtained in a trial of the OX40 agonist ivuxolimab. The genes are TRBV30 and TRBJ1-2; 9 positions match TRBD1. This clonotype was obtained from an adult with an advanced solid tumor such as melanoma, head and neck, liver or kidney cancer. As DNA, the CDR3 is TGTGCCGGACGAGGACAGGGGTTTGGAGATGGCTACACCTTC. Protein sequence: CAGRGQGFGDGYTF.